This is a list of T cell receptor beta chains from one sample in a study of blood T cell repertoires in COVID-19. The table came from immunoSEQ multiplex PCR; TCRdb's copy has only in-frame clones and leaves some out. The sample holds some 69,000 clones, approximately 83% seen once. Sequenced sample: peripheral blood. These receptor sequences come from an elderly man with active or convalescent COVID-19. Each CDR3 is given with its conserved first and last residue. The D gene is left open where the match is weak. A clone size is listed for some rows: how often the clone was seen (once, few, many), or a class if it is expanded.

TGCAGCGATGACGGGGGTAGCACAGATACGCAGTATTTT CSDDGGSTDTQYF TRBJ2-3 TRBV29-1 NA NA
TGTGCCAGCAGTGAAGAGGGGCTAACCTTCCCCGGGGAGCTGTTTTTT CASSEEGLTFPGELFF TRBJ2-2 TRBV2 NA NA
TGTGCCAGCAGCTTACCGCCCGGACAGTTAGTTCGGACCCAGTACTTC CASSLPPGQLVRTQYF TRBJ2-5 TRBV5-6 NA NA
TGCGCCAGCAGCTTGACAGGGAGTACATATCAGCCCCAGCATTTT CASSLTGSTYQPQHF TRBJ1-5 TRBV5-1 NA NA
TGCGCCAGCAGCTTACAGACAGGGTGGCAAGAGACCCAGTACTTC CASSLQTGWQETQYF TRBJ2-5 TRBV5-1 TRBD1 NA
TGCGCCAGCAGTCAACCCCAGGGCGAAAAACTGCTAGTGTTATACAATGAGCAGTTCTTC CASSQPQGEKLLVLYNEQFF TRBJ2-1 TRBV23-1 NA NA
TGTGCCAGCAGCCAACATAGCGGGAACACCGGGGAGCTGTTTTTT CASSQHSGNTGELFF TRBJ2-2 TRBV3-1/TRBV3-2 NA NA
TGTGCCAGTAGATTAAAGGGGTCCGCCATTACGCAGTATTTT CASRLKGSAITQYF TRBJ2-3 TRBV19 NA NA
TGCGCCAGCAGCTTTGCGGTCGGGGAGGGAATCCCTGAAGCTTTCTTT CASSFAVGEGIPEAFF TRBJ1-1 TRBV5-1 NA NA
TGTGCCAGCAGGTCCGGGAATCAGCCCCAGCATTTT CASRSGNQPQHF TRBJ1-5 TRBV28 NA few
TGTGCCAGCAGCATAACGGAGGGACCCTACGAGCAGTACTTC CASSITEGPYEQYF TRBJ2-7 TRBV9 NA NA
TGTGCCAGCAGATTCGGCAATCAGCCCCAGCATTTT CASRFGNQPQHF TRBJ1-5 TRBV2 NA NA
TGTGCCAGTAGTAGGGCTCCGGGACAGGGGCCCCCCGGGGAGCTGTTTTTT CASSRAPGQGPPGELFF TRBJ2-2 TRBV19 TRBD1 NA
TGTGCCAGCAGTTCCCGACTAGAGACCCAGTACTTC CASSSRLETQYF TRBJ2-5 TRBV6-5 NA NA
TGTGCCAGCAAAGAAAGCCCGGGGGGGATAACTGAAGCTTTCTTT CASKESPGGITEAFF TRBJ1-1 TRBV28 NA once
TGTGCCAGCAGCGCGGGGGGGGCTCATGAAAAACTGTTTTTT CASSAGGAHEKLFF TRBJ1-4 TRBV6-6 NA NA
TGCGCCAGCAGGTCTGGGGGCCCGTCTGGGGAAAAACTGTTTTTT CASRSGGPSGEKLFF TRBJ1-4 TRBV5-1 NA NA
TGTGCCAGCAGCGAACAGTTAGCGGGAGACGAGCAGTACTTC CASSEQLAGDEQYF TRBJ2-7 TRBV3-1/TRBV3-2 TRBD2 once
TGCGCCAGCAGCGGAGATGTAGATACGCAGTATTTT CASSGDVDTQYF TRBJ2-3 TRBV5-1 NA NA
TGTGCCAGCAGCCGGTCCTCTGGGGCCAACGTCCTGACTTTC CASSRSSGANVLTF TRBJ2-6 TRBV9 NA once
TGTGCCAGCTCATCCGGGACAGGACTCTCCTACGAGCAGTACTTC CASSSGTGLSYEQYF TRBJ2-7 TRBV18 TRBD1 NA
TGTGCCAGCTTCCACTACAATGAGCAGTTCTTC CASFHYNEQFF TRBJ2-1 TRBV6-5 NA NA
TGTGCCAGCAGCTTATCACAGGGCCTCAATGAGCAGTTCTTC CASSLSQGLNEQFF TRBJ2-1 TRBV7-2 NA NA
TGTGCCAGCAGGTCGGACAGGGGGGTAAATTCACCCCTCCACTTT CASRSDRGVNSPLHF TRBJ1-6 TRBV6-5 TRBD1 NA
TGTGCCAGCACAAGGGGTACTGAAGCTTTCTTT CASTRGTEAFF TRBJ1-1 TRBV7-9 NA NA
TGCAGTGCTAGTAAGGGGGGGCTAGCGGGAACAGATACGCAGTATTTT CSASKGGLAGTDTQYF TRBJ2-3 TRBV20-1 TRBD2 NA
TGTGCCATCAGTAGGACACGGGTTAGGAATACGCAGTATTTT CAISRTRVRNTQYF TRBJ2-3 TRBV10-3 NA NA
TGTGCCAGCAGCCAAGACGGCCTAGCGGGGGTCCAAGAGACCCAGTACTTC CASSQDGLAGVQETQYF TRBJ2-5 TRBV3-1/TRBV3-2 TRBD2 once
TGTGCCAGCAGCCAAGGTGCGGGGGGTGTTTCCTACAATGAGCAGTTCTTC CASSQGAGGVSYNEQFF TRBJ2-1 TRBV3-1/TRBV3-2 TRBD2 NA
TGTGCCTGGAGTCGGGCTAGCGCATCCTACAATGAGCAGTTCTTC CAWSRASASYNEQFF TRBJ2-1 TRBV30 NA once
TGCGCCAGCAGCTCCCGACAGGGACTCCGATTAGATGAAAAACTGTTTTTT CASSSRQGLRLDEKLFF TRBJ1-4 TRBV5-1 TRBD1 NA
TGTGCCAGCAGCCACCTGGGGGCGCAGGCCGGGGAGCTGTTTTTT CASSHLGAQAGELFF TRBJ2-2 TRBV3-1/TRBV3-2 NA once
TGCGCCAGCAGTGGCGGATCCCTCGCCTCTGAAGCTTTCTTT CASSGGSLASEAFF TRBJ1-1 TRBV5-1 NA NA
TGTGCCAGCAGTGACACTAGCGGGAGGGCCTATGAGCAGTTCTTC CASSDTSGRAYEQFF TRBJ2-1 TRBV6-2/TRBV6-3 TRBD2 NA
TGTGCCAGCAATCGACAGGGGGCACCAGATACGCAGTATTTT CASNRQGAPDTQYF TRBJ2-3 TRBV6-5 TRBD1 NA
TGTGCCAGTAGTAGACAGGGGAAGAACACTGAAGCTTTCTTT CASSRQGKNTEAFF TRBJ1-1 TRBV19 TRBD1 NA